These T cell receptor beta chains were read from a single sample in a study of blood T cell repertoires in COVID-19. The data were produced by immunoSEQ multiplex PCR, yet TCRdb's version contains in-frame clones alone and is incomplete. The table shows approximately 220,000 clones, with about 85% occurring only once. The sequenced sample was peripheral blood. Receptors were obtained from a woman in her sixties who had recovered from COVID-19. Both conserved end residues are part of each CDR3. A D gene is named only where the DNA matches it firmly. Not every row has a clone size; where given, it reads once, few, many or a size class.

TRBJ2-3	TRBV14	.	TRBD2	TGTGCCAGCAGCCAAGACCTAGCGGGGGCCAACACAGATACGCAGTATTTT	CASSQDLAGANTDTQYF
TRBJ1-4	TRBV6-5	.	.	TGTGCCAGCAGGAGGGTCCGGGATCCTGAAAAACTGTTTTTT	CASRRVRDPEKLFF
TRBJ2-2	TRBV25-1	.	.	TGTGCCAGCAGGGGGGCCGGGCCCGGGGAGCTGTTTTTT	CASRGAGPGELFF
TRBJ2-5	TRBV6-1	.	TRBD2	TGTGCCAGCAGTGAAGCTGGGACTAGCCAAGAGACCCAGTACTTC	CASSEAGTSQETQYF
TRBJ1-5	TRBV7-9	.	.	TGTGCCAGCAGCTTAGCGTTCGGGAATCAGCCCCAGCATTTT	CASSLAFGNQPQHF
TRBJ1-1	TRBV5-1	once	.	TGCGCCAGCAGCTTGAATTCCCAGGGGAACACTGAAGCTTTCTTT	CASSLNSQGNTEAFF
TRBJ2-4	TRBV29-1	.	.	TGCAGCGTTGAAGATCCACTAGCCAAAAACATTCAGTACTTC	CSVEDPLAKNIQYF
TRBJ1-2	TRBV18	.	TRBD1	TGTGCCAGCTCACCCCTCGCAGGACAGGGGAAGGGGGACTATGGCTACACCTTC	CASSPLAGQGKGDYGYTF
TRBJ2-7	TRBV12-5	few	TRBD1	TGTGCTAGTGGTGCGTCTGGGACAGGGGGTGAGCAGTACTTC	CASGASGTGGEQYF
TRBJ2-1	TRBV7-2	.	.	TGTGCCAGCAGAGAATCAGGCCCCCTTTACAATGAGCAGTTCTTC	CASRESGPLYNEQFF
TRBJ1-5	TRBV2	.	.	TGTGCCAGCAGTGAGGCGGACAGAAATCAGCCCCAGCATTTT	CASSEADRNQPQHF
TRBJ2-7	TRBV29-1	.	.	TGCAGCGTTCCTGGTGCAGGGAACTACGAGCAGTACTTC	CSVPGAGNYEQYF
TRBJ1-6	TRBV12-5	.	.	TGTGCTAGCCAGGGGCCCCGGGATTCACCCCTCCACTTT	CASQGPRDSPLHF
TRBJ1-4	TRBV9	.	.	TGTGCCAGCAGCGTAGCTGCACTGAATGAAAAACTGTTTTTT	CASSVAALNEKLFF
TRBJ2-1	TRBV5-4	.	.	TGTGCCAGCAGTTACGGGTCAAACAATGAGCAGTTCTTC	CASSYGSNNEQFF
TRBJ2-1	TRBV30	.	TRBD2	TGTGCCTGGAGTGTAGGGTCTAGCGGGGGGTACAATGAGCAGTTCTTC	CAWSVGSSGGYNEQFF